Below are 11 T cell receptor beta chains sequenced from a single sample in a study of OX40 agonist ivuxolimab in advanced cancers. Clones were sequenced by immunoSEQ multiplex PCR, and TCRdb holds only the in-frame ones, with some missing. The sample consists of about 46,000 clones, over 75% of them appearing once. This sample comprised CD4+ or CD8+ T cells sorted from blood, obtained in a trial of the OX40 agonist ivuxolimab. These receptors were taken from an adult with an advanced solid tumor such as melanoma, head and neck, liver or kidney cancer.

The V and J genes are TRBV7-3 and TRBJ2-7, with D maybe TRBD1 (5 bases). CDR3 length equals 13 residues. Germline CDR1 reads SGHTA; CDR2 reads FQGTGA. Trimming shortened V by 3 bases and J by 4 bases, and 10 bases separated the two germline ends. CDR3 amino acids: CASSFRTRYEQYF. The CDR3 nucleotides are TGTGCCAGCAGCTTTAGGACAAGATACGAGCAGTACTTC.

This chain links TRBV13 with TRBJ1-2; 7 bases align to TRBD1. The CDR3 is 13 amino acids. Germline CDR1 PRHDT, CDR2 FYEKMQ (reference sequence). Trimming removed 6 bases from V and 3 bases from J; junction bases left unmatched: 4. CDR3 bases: TGTGCCAGCAGATCGGGACAGCACTATGGCTACACCTTC. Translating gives CASRSGQHYGYTF.

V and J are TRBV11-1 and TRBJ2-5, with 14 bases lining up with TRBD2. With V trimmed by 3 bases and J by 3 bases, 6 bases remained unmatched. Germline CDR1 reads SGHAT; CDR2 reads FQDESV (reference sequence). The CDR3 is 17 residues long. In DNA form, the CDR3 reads TGTGCCAGCAGCTTTTATCCGGGACTAGCGGGAGAAGAGACCCAGTACTTC. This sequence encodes CASSFYPGLAGEETQYF.

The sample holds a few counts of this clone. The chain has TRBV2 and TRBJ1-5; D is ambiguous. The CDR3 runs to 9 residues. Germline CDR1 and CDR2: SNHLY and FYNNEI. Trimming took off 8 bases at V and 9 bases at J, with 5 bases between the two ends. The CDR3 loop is CASGPPQHF. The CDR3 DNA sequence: TGTGCCAGCGGCCCGCCCCAGCATTTT.

The CDR3 reads CASSKAPVGCYGYTF. CDR3 bases: TGTGCCAGCAGCAAAGCGCCGGTAGGCTGCTATGGCTACACCTTC. The J gene is TRBJ1-2, the V gene TRBV21-1. TRBV21-1 is a known pseudogene. The CDR3 is made up of 15 amino acids.

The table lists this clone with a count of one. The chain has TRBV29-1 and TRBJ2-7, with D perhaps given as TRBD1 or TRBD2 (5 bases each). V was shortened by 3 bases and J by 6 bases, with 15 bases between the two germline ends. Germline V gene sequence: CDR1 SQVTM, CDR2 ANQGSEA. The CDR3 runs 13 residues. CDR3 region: CSVEYPGTSEQYF. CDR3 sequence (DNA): TGCAGCGTTGAGTATCCAGGGACGAGCGAGCAGTACTTC.

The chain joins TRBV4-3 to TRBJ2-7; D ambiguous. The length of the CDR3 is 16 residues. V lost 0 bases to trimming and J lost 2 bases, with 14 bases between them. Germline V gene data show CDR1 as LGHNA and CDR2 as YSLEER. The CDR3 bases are TGCGCCAGCAGCCAAGATCTGTCTGGATATACCTACGAGCAGTACTTC. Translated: CASSQDLSGYTYEQYF.

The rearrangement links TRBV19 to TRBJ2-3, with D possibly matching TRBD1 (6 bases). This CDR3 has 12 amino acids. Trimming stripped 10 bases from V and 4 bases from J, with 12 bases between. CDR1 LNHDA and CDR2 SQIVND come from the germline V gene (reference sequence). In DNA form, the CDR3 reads TGTGCCACCGCCGAGGGGGCAGATACGCAGTATTTT. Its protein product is CATAEGADTQYF.

The CDR3 coding sequence is TGTGCCAGCGGAGGGCTCTCCTACGAGCAGTACTTC. It codes for CASGGLSYEQYF. The chain joins TRBV6-1 to TRBJ2-7; D may be TRBD2 (6 bases). Looked up from germline, CDR1 is MNHNS and CDR2 is SASEGT. V was pared by 8 bases and J by 0 bases, with 8 bases between. The CDR3 consists of 12 residues.

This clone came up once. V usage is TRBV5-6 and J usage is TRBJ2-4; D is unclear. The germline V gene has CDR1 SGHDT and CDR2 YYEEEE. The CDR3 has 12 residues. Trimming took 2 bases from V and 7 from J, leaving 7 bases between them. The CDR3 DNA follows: TGTGCCAGCAGCTTAGGACCCAACATTCAGTACTTC. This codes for CASSLGPNIQYF.

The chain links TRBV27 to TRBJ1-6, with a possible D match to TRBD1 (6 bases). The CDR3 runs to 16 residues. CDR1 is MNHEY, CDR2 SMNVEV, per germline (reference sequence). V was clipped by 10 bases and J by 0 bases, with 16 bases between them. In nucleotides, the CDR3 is TGTGCCACCTCACTGGACAGTAACTCCTATAATTCACCCCTCCACTTT. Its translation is CATSLDSNSYNSPLHF.